Sequencing of this T cell receptor (beta chain) was carried out in a study of T cells in Graves' hyperthyroidism and ophthalmopathy. TCR beta CDR3 regions were amplified from RNA. Carried out on the TCR CDR3, a first-round RT-PCR used the HTBI primer set. TCRdb used MiXCR to reprocess the multiplex PCR reads, holding one entry per CDR3 protein. In the table there are around 570,000 distinct CDR3 sequences, 20% of which are singletons. Ophthalmopathy cases met thresholds of Clinical Activity Score at least 3, NOSPECS grade at least 4 and duration under 3 months. The CDR3 totals 15 residues. Trimming removed 3 bases from V and 4 bases from J; junction bases left unmatched: 4. Germline values: CDR1 ENHRY, CDR2 SYGVKD.

The source of this sequence is a man between 40 and 49 years old with Graves' ophthalmopathy. V is TRBV10-3 and J is TRBJ2-7; TRBD2 matches 12 bases. The sequencing input was blood. Here the CDR3 reads CAISDPLAGGYEQYF. As DNA, the CDR3 is TGTGCCATCAGTGACCCCCTAGCGGGAGGGTACGAGCAGTACTTC.